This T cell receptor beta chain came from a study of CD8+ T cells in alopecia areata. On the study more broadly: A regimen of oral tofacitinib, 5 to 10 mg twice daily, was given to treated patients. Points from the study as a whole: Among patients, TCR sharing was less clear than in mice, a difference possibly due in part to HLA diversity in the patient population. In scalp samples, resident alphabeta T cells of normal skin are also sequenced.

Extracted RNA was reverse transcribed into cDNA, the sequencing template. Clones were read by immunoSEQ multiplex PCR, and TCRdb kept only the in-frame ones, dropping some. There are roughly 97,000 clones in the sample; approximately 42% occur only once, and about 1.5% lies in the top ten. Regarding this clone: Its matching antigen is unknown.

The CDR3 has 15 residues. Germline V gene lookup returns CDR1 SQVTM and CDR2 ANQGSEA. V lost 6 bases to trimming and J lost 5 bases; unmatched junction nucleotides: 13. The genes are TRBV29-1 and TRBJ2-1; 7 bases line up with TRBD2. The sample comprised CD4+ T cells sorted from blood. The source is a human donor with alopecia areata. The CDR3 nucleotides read TGCAGCGTCGCTAGGACTAGTTCAGTCAACAATGAGCAGTTCTTC. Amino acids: CSVARTSSVNNEQFF.